This T cell receptor beta chain was identified during a study of T cell responses to AZD1222 COVID-19 vaccine. Sequencing used immunoSEQ multiplex PCR; TCRdb keeps in-frame clones, though not all of them. This sample has 150,000 to 200,000 clones; about 91% occur once, and the top ten carry about 2.5%. CDR1 and CDR2 from the germline V gene are LGHDT and YNNKEL (reference sequence). The CDR3 runs to 18 residues. The germline V and J ends were trimmed by 1 base and 4 bases, with 23 bases remaining between them. The rearrangement joins TRBV3-1 (or the pseudogene TRBV3-2) to TRBJ2-7; D may be TRBD2 (9 bases). The sample consisted of peripheral blood, taken on day 0 of AZD1222 vaccination. The TCR originated in an adult in good health. CDR3 in DNA: TGTGCCAGCAGCCAAGTGGGACAGGCTAGCGGGACTCCGTACGAGCAGTACTTC. This translates into CASSQVGQASGTPYEQYF.